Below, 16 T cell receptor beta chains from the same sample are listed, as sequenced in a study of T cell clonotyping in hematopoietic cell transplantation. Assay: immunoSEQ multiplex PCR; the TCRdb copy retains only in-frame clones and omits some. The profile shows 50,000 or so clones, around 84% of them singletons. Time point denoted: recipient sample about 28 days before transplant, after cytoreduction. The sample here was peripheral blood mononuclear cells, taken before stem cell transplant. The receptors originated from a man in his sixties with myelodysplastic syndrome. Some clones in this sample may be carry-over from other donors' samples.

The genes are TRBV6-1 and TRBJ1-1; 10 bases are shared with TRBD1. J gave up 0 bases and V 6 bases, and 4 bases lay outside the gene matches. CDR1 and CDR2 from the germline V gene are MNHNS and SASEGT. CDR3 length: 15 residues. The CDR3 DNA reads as TGTGCCAGCAGGCGGGACAGGGGAATGAACACTGAAGCTTTCTTT. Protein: CASRRDRGMNTEAFF.

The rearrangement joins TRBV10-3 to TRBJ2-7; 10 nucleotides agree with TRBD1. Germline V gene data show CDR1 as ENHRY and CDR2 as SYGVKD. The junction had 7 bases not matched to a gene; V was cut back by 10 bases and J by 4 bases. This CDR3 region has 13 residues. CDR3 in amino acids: CATGGQGKYEQYF. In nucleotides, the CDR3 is TGTGCCACCGGGGGACAGGGGAAATACGAGCAGTACTTC.

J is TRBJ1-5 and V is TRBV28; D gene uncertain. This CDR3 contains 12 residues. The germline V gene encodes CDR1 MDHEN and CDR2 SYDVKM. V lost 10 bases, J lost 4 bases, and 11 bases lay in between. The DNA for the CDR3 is TGTGCCATCAGCCTGGGGAATCAGCCCCAGCATTTT. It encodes CAISLGNQPQHF.

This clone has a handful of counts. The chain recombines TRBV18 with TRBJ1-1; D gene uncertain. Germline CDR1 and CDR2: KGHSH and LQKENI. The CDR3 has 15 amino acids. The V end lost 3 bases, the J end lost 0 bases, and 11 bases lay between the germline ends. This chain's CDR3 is CASSPRNTLNTEAFF. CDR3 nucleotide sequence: TGTGCCAGCTCACCGAGAAACACCTTGAACACTGAAGCTTTCTTT. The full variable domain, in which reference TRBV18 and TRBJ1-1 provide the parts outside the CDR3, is NAGVMQNPRHLVRRRGQEARLRCSPMKGHSHVYWYRQLPEEGLKFMVYLQKENIIDESGMPKERFSAEFPKEGPSILRIQQVVRGDSAAYFCASSPRNTLNTEAFFGQGTRLTVV.

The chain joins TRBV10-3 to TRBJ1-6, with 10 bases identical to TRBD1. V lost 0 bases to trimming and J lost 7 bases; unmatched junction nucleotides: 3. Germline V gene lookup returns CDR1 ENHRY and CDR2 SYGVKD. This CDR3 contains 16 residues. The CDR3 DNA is TGTGCCATCAGTGAGTCCGGGACAGGGGTCAATTCACCCCTCCACTTT. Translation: CAISESGTGVNSPLHF.

CDR3: CASSPDRGNQPQHF. In DNA form, the CDR3 reads TGTGCCAGCAGCCCGGACAGGGGCAATCAGCCCCAGCATTTT. The chain employs TRBV7-8 and TRBJ1-5; 8 bases are a match to TRBD1. Germline loops: CDR1 SGHVS, CDR2 FQNEAQ. The CDR3 is 14 residues long. The trim removed 5 bases at V and 2 bases at J, leaving 2 bases unmatched.

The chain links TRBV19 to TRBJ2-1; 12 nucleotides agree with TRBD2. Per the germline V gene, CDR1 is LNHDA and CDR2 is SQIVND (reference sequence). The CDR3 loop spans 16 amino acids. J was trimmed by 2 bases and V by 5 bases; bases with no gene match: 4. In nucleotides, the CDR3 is TGTGCCAGTAGTTCCCTAGCGGGGGGGACCTACAATGAGCAGTTCTTC. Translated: CASSSLAGGTYNEQFF. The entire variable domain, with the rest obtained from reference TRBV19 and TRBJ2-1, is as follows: DGGITQSPKYLFRKEGQNVTLSCEQNLNHDAMYWYRQDPGQGLRLIYYSQIVNDFQKGDIAEGYSVSREKKESFPLTVTSAQKNPTAFYLCASSSLAGGTYNEQFFGPGTRLTVL.

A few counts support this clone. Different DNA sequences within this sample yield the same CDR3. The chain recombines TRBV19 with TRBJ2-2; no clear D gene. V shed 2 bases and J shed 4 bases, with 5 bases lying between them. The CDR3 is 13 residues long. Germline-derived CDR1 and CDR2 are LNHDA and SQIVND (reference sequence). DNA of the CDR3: TGTGCCAGTAGTATACAAGTCACCGGGGAGCTGTTTTTT. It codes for CASSIQVTGELFF.

CDR3 sequence: CASSRGRTYEQYF. The CDR3 nucleotides are TGTGCCAGCAGCCGCGGGAGAACCTACGAGCAGTACTTC. This rearrangement joins TRBV6-1 to TRBJ2-7, with TRBD2 matching over 7 bases. The germline gives CDR1 MNHNS, CDR2 SASEGT. The CDR3 extends over 13 amino acids. V lost 6 bases and J lost 2; bases outside the gene matches: 4.

CDR3 DNA: TGTGCCAGCAGCGCCGGGACGGACACCTACAATGAGCAGTTCTTC. Translated, it gives CASSAGTDTYNEQFF. The J gene is TRBJ2-1, the V gene TRBV5-6, with D tentatively TRBD1 or TRBD2 (5 bases each). The germline V gene encodes CDR1 SGHDT and CDR2 YYEEEE. The CDR3 totals 15 residues. Trimming removed 4 bases from V and 2 bases from J, with 13 bases in between.

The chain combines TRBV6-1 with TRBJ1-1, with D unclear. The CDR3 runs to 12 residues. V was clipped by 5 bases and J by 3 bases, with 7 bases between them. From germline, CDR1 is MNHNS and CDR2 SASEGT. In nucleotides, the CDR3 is TGTGCCAGCAGTCCAGGATACACTGAAGCTTTCTTT. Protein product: CASSPGYTEAFF.

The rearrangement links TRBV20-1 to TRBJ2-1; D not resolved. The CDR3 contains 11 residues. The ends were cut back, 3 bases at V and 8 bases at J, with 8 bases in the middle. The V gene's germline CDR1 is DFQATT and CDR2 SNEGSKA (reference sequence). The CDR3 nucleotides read TGCAGTGCTAGCCCCTCGCATGAGCAGTTCTTC. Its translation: CSASPSHEQFF.

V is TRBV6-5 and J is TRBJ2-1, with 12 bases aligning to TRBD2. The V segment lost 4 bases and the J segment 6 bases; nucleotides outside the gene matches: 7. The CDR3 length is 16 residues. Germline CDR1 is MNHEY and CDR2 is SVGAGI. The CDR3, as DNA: TGTGCCAGCAGTTTCTCCGGACTAGCGGGGCCCAATGAGCAGTTCTTC. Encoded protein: CASSFSGLAGPNEQFF.

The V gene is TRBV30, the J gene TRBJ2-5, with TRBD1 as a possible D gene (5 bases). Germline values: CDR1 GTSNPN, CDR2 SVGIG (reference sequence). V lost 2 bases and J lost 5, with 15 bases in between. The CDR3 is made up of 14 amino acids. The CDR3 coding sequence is TGTGCCTGGAGTAGGGCGACAGTCAGGGAGACCCAGTACTTC. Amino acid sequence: CAWSRATVRETQYF.

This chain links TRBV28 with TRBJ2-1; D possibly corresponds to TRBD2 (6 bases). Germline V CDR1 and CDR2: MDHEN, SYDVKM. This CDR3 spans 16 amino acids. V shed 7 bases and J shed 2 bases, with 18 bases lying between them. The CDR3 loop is CASTSPLAGPYNEQFF. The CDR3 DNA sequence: TGTGCCAGCACTTCCCCGTTGGCGGGGCCCTACAATGAGCAGTTCTTC.

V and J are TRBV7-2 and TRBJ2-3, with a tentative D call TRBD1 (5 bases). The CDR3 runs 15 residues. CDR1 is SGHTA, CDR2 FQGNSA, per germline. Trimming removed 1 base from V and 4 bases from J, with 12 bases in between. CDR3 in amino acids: CASSLGGHPADTQYF. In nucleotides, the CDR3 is TGTGCCAGCAGCTTAGGAGGACACCCAGCAGATACGCAGTATTTT.